Below, 7 T cell receptor beta chains from the same sample are listed, as sequenced in a study of control samples from healthy donors and cancer patients (dated by TCRdb to about 2020). Libraries came from the immunoSEQ multiplex PCR assay. Not all clones reach the TCRdb copy of this immuneACCESS table, which keeps in-frame sequences only. Checked studies attribute under half of the gap to unresolved V genes and leave the rest unexplained. The sample has 230,000 or so clones on record, just under 95% of them singletons. The ten largest account for more than 1.3% of the sample. Sequencing input: blood. Receptor source: a man over 45 in good health.

The chain recombines TRBV2 with TRBJ1-5; D is unresolved. There are 14 residues in the CDR3. Trimming took 8 bases from V and 6 from J, leaving 17 bases between them. CDR1 SNHLY and CDR2 FYNNEI come from the germline V gene. DNA of the CDR3: TGTGCCAGCCATTCAGGAATCTCCAGTCAGCCCCAGCATTTT. This encodes CASHSGISSQPQHF.

The chain couples TRBV28 to TRBJ2-1; 8 bases are a match to TRBD1. V shed 5 bases and J 15 bases; nucleotides not matched to a gene: 6. The CDR3 runs to 11 residues. Germline CDR1 is MDHEN and CDR2 is SYDVKM. This CDR3 reads CASSPRQGLFF. The CDR3 DNA is TGTGCCAGCAGTCCGAGACAGGGGCTGTTCTTC.

The V call is TRBV5-4, the J call TRBJ1-2, with TRBD1 matching 9 bases. Germline V gene sequence: CDR1 SGHNT, CDR2 YYREEE (reference sequence). V shed 0 bases, J shed 4 bases, and the junction held 1 base outside the gene matches. CDR3 length: 14 amino acids. The CDR3 sequence: CASSLGDRAYGYTF. The CDR3 DNA sequence: TGTGCCAGCAGCTTGGGGGACAGGGCCTATGGCTACACCTTC.

The chain carries TRBV7-6 and TRBJ1-4, with 7 bases matching TRBD1. Germline trimming cut 5 bases from V and 2 bases from J; bases unmatched to any gene: 8. Germline lookup yields CDR1 SGHVS and CDR2 FNYEAQ. CDR3 size: 16 residues. CDR3 bases: TGTGCCAGCAGCACCCGGACAGGCCGGACTAATGAAAAACTGTTTTTT. Translated: CASSTRTGRTNEKLFF.

About this clone: One end of the junction is discordant with germline, which a read error may explain. The J gene is TRBJ2-1, the V gene TRBV4-1, with no clear D. The germline V gene encodes CDR1 MGHRA and CDR2 YSYEKL. The CDR3 is made up of 12 amino acids. The CDR3 here is CASSLSFNEQFF. The DNA for the CDR3 is TGCGCCAGCAGCCTCTCCTTCAATGAGCAGTTCTTC.

This chain connects TRBV24-1 to TRBJ2-1; D uncertain. The V end was cut by 3 bases, the J end by 6 bases, with 2 bases between. CDR1 is KGHDR and CDR2 is SFDVKD in the germline V gene. The CDR3 contains 11 residues. As DNA, the CDR3 is TGTGCCACCAGTGATACCAATGAGCAGTTCTTC. Translation: CATSDTNEQFF.

The V gene is TRBV15, the J gene TRBJ1-1, with D unresolved. CDR1 is LNHNV, CDR2 YYDKDF, per germline (reference sequence). This CDR3 has 14 amino acids. Trimming removed 5 bases at V and 0 bases at J, with 10 bases between. CDR3 DNA sequence: TGTGCCACCAGCCCTCCGACATTGAACACTGAAGCTTTCTTT. Amino acid sequence: CATSPPTLNTEAFF.